The 26 T cell receptor beta chains listed next were all sequenced from one sample in a study of T cell responses to AZD1222 COVID-19 vaccine. The assay was immunoSEQ multiplex PCR, and TCRdb's table has in-frame clones only and misses some. Among approximately 67,000 clones, roughly 89% were seen once, and the ten largest hold more than 2%. Sample: peripheral blood, taken on day 0 of AZD1222 vaccination. The source of these receptors is an adult in good health.

The chain links TRBV5-8 to TRBJ2-7; 7 positions match TRBD2. Unmatched junction bases numbered 6, after V lost 3 bases and J lost 3 bases. Germline V gene data show CDR1 as SGHTS and CDR2 as YDEGEE. This CDR3 has 14 amino acids. In DNA, the CDR3 is TGTGCCAGCAGCTCCGGCGGGAGCTACTACGAGCAGTACTTC. The encoded protein is CASSSGGSYYEQYF.

In this sample, this clone turned up once. The CDR3 loop is CAWSVRQGGFSKNIQYF. CDR3 sequence (DNA): TGTGCCTGGAGTGTAAGACAGGGTGGATTTTCCAAAAACATTCAGTACTTC. The chain combines TRBV30 with TRBJ2-4; 7 nucleotides match TRBD1. With V trimmed by 0 bases and J by 2 bases, 10 bases remained unmatched. The germline gives CDR1 GTSNPN, CDR2 SVGIG (reference sequence). The CDR3 length is 17 residues.

This chain joins TRBV24-1 and TRBJ2-2; TRBD2 matches at 7 bases. Germline trimming cut 3 bases from V and 3 bases from J; bases unmatched to any gene: 6. The CDR3 consists of 16 residues. CDR1 is KGHDR, CDR2 SFDVKD, per germline. The DNA for the CDR3 is TGTGCCACCAGTGATGCGGGGGAACGTCACACCGGGGAGCTGTTTTTT. This sequence encodes CATSDAGERHTGELFF.

This sequence joins TRBV3-1 (or the pseudogene TRBV3-2) and TRBJ1-1, with D possibly matching TRBD1 (5 bases). Trimming took 2 bases from V and 5 from J, leaving 15 bases between them. This CDR3 region has 15 residues. CDR1 is LGHDT and CDR2 is YNNKEL in the germline V gene (reference sequence). CDR3 in DNA: TGTGCCAGCAGCCAACGGGACGGCGTAGGGACTGAAGCTTTCTTT. Translation gives CASSQRDGVGTEAFF.

The gene calls are TRBV7-9 and TRBJ1-1; D gene ambiguous. V dropped 10 bases and J dropped 1 base, with 10 bases sitting between them. This CDR3 is 12 amino acids long. The germline gives CDR1 SEHNR, CDR2 FQNEAQ (reference sequence). This chain's CDR3 is CATKPRNTEAFF. The CDR3 DNA reads TGTGCCACCAAGCCTAGGAACACTGAAGCTTTCTTT.

The chain carries TRBV9 and TRBJ1-3, with TRBD1 matching 9 bases. V shed 0 bases, J shed 3 bases, and the junction held 4 bases outside the gene matches. CDR3 size: 16 residues. Germline V lookup: CDR1 SGDLS, CDR2 YYNGEE. In DNA, the CDR3 is TGTGCCAGCAGCGTAGTCGGGACAGGGCTTGGAAACACCATATATTTT. It yields the protein CASSVVGTGLGNTIYF.

This CDR3 reads CASSVSTDTQYF. Here the CDR3 DNA reads TGTGCCAGCAGCGTTAGCACAGATACGCAGTATTTT. The V and J genes are TRBV2 and TRBJ2-3, with D hard to call. V was clipped by 6 bases and J by 0 bases, with 4 bases between them. The CDR3 runs to 12 residues. Germline CDR1 and CDR2: SNHLY and FYNNEI.

The rearrangement links TRBV19 to TRBJ2-3; D is unresolved. Germline V gene lookup returns CDR1 LNHDA and CDR2 SQIVND (reference sequence). V was trimmed by 6 bases and J by 2 bases, leaving 6 bases between them. CDR3 length equals 12 residues. In DNA, the CDR3 is TGTGCCAGTAGCCCGTTCACAGATACGCAGTATTTT. As protein: CASSPFTDTQYF.

The chain joins TRBV7-3 to TRBJ2-2; no reliable D call. V was clipped by 4 bases and J by 0 bases, with 6 bases between them. CDR1 and CDR2 from the germline V gene are SGHTA and FQGTGA. The CDR3 covers 14 residues. DNA of the CDR3: TGTGCCAGCAGCTCCCTGGCGAACACCGGGGAGCTGTTTTTT. Its protein is CASSSLANTGELFF.

The chain uses TRBV7-9 and TRBJ2-3, with TRBD1 matching over 11 bases. The junction had 3 bases not matched to a gene; V was cut back by 1 base and J by 6 bases. CDR1 is SEHNR, CDR2 FQNEAQ, per germline (reference sequence). This CDR3 spans 15 amino acids. The CDR3 is CASSLVDRGRDTQYF. In nucleotides, the CDR3 is TGTGCCAGCAGCTTAGTGGACAGGGGGCGGGATACGCAGTATTTT. The whole variable domain, remainder taken from reference TRBV7-9 and TRBJ2-3, is DTGVSQNPRHKITKRGQNVTFRCDPISEHNRLYWYRQTLGQGPEFLTYFQNEAQLEKSRLLSDRFSAERPKGSFSTLEIQRTEQGDSAMYLCASSLVDRGRDTQYFGPGTRLTVL.

Comments on this clone: At one boundary the junction diverges from the germline segment, which might be a read error. The chain combines TRBV28 with TRBJ1-1, with D unclear. CDR1 and CDR2 from the germline V gene are MDHEN and SYDVKM. CDR3 length: 11 residues. The CDR3 DNA reads as TGTGCCAGCAGCACAAACACTGACGCTTTCTTT. Protein product: CASSTNTDAFF.

The CDR3, as DNA: TGTGCCAGCAGCTTTTGGGGGGGAGGGCCGGGCGAGCAGTACTTC. Amino acids: CASSFWGGGPGEQYF. The V gene is TRBV5-4, the J gene TRBJ2-7; 7 nucleotides agree with TRBD2. Per the germline V gene, CDR1 is SGHNT and CDR2 is YYREEE (reference sequence). This CDR3 is built from 15 residues. Trimming at V came to 2 bases and at J to 6 bases, leaving 11 bases not matched to a gene.

This clone appeared a single time. V is TRBV27 and J is TRBJ1-6; D call uncertain. This CDR3 has 16 amino acids. Trimming removed 0 bases from V and 8 bases from J, with 14 bases in between. Germline V CDR1 and CDR2: MNHEY, SMNVEV (reference sequence). The CDR3 spells CASSLSSDLAYSPLHF. The CDR3 DNA follows: TGTGCCAGCAGTTTATCATCTGACTTGGCCTATTCACCCCTCCACTTT.

The chain couples TRBV19 to TRBJ2-1; TRBD2 aligns across 8 bases. This CDR3 has 14 amino acids. Germline values: CDR1 LNHDA, CDR2 SQIVND (reference sequence). V was clipped by 5 bases and J by 7 bases; unmatched bases: 7. Here the CDR3 DNA reads TGTGCCAGTAGTTCAGCGGGAGTCATTAATGAGCAGTTCTTC. Translation: CASSSAGVINEQFF.

The gene calls are TRBV7-2 and TRBJ1-4; D unresolved. V lost 5 bases, J lost 4 bases, and 14 bases lay in between. The CDR3 consists of 15 residues. Germline V lookup: CDR1 SGHTA, CDR2 FQGNSA. The CDR3 nucleotides read TGTGCCAGCAGCCCAGAGAGTGGCGGTAATGAAAAACTGTTTTTT. This codes for CASSPESGGNEKLFF.

V gene TRBV7-9 combines with J gene TRBJ1-4; the D is unclear. Deletions cut 5 bases from V and 6 bases from J, with 10 bases between. Germline V gives CDR1 SEHNR, CDR2 FQNEAQ (reference sequence). The CDR3 is 13 amino acids. This chain's CDR3 is CASSPGGDEKLFF. CDR3 nucleotide sequence: TGTGCCAGCAGCCCAGGTGGGGATGAAAAACTGTTTTTT.

The rearrangement uses TRBV7-2 and TRBJ2-5; 11 bases are shared with TRBD2. The ends lost 2 bases at V and 5 bases at J; junction bases unmatched: 4. The CDR3 has 15 amino acids. Germline-derived CDR1 and CDR2 are SGHTA and FQGNSA. CDR3 nucleotide sequence: TGTGCCAGCAGCTTACTAGCGGGAGGTGGGGAGACCCAGTACTTC. This encodes CASSLLAGGGETQYF.

J is TRBJ1-6 and V is TRBV5-1; maybe TRBD1 (5 bases). V was trimmed by 3 bases and J by 5 bases, leaving 12 bases between them. Germline assignment: CDR1 SGHRS and CDR2 YFSETQ. The CDR3 is 15 amino acids. CDR3 bases: TGCGCCAGCAGCTCTGGGACGGAGGATAATTCACCCCTCCACTTT. Encoded protein: CASSSGTEDNSPLHF. Together with reference TRBV5-1 and TRBJ1-6, the CDR3 gives the full variable domain: KAGVTQTPRYLIKTRGQQVTLSCSPISGHRSVSWYQQTPGQGLQFLFEYFSETQRNKGNFPGRFSGRQFSNSRSEMNVSTLELGDSALYLCASSSGTEDNSPLHFGNGTRLTVT.

The V and J genes are TRBV27 and TRBJ2-3; 8 nucleotides align to TRBD2. The CDR3 has 15 residues. After removal of 2 bases from V and 7 bases from J, the junction contained 8 bases not matched to a gene. Germline V CDR1 and CDR2: MNHEY, SMNVEV (reference sequence). This CDR3 is CASSLTGGPGHTQYF. CDR3 nucleotides: TGTGCCAGCAGTTTAACGGGAGGGCCGGGACATACGCAGTATTTT.

The genes are TRBV27 and TRBJ1-1; 7 bases agree with TRBD1. The V and J ends lost 7 bases and 5 bases, in that order; junction bases with no gene match: 10. There are 14 residues in the CDR3. Looked up from germline, CDR1 is MNHEY and CDR2 is SMNVEV (reference sequence). The CDR3 reads CASTDRAGKTEAFF. The CDR3, as DNA: TGTGCCAGCACCGACAGGGCAGGAAAAACTGAAGCTTTCTTT.

The chain joins TRBV27 to TRBJ2-7, with D unclear. V was trimmed by 7 bases and J by 3 bases, leaving 10 bases between them. Germline CDR1 and CDR2: MNHEY and SMNVEV (reference sequence). CDR3 length equals 12 residues. CDR3 protein: CASKVSYYEQYF. CDR3 coding DNA: TGTGCCAGCAAAGTCAGCTACTACGAGCAGTACTTC.

The V call is TRBV2, the J call TRBJ2-5; D not resolved. Germline values: CDR1 SNHLY, CDR2 FYNNEI. The CDR3 runs to 12 residues. V shed 2 bases and J shed 3 bases, with 4 bases lying between them. The CDR3 reads CASSELEETQYF. CDR3 in DNA: TGTGCCAGCAGTGAACTAGAAGAGACCCAGTACTTC.

The J gene is TRBJ2-3, the V gene TRBV28, with 7 bases identical to TRBD2. From germline, CDR1 is MDHEN and CDR2 SYDVKM. The CDR3 consists of 15 residues. The V and J ends lost 4 bases and 4 bases, in that order; junction bases with no gene match: 8. In nucleotides, the CDR3 is TGTGCCAGCAGTTCTGTAGCGGGTGGGTCAGATACGCAGTATTTT. It yields the protein CASSSVAGGSDTQYF.

V gene TRBV27 combines with J gene TRBJ2-7; TRBD1 agrees at 7 bases. The germline V gene has CDR1 MNHEY and CDR2 SMNVEV (reference sequence). Losses at the gene ends were 7 bases for V and 3 bases for J; bases not matched to a gene: 6. The CDR3 loop spans 13 amino acids. This CDR3 reads CASKRTGVYEQYF. CDR3 bases: TGTGCCAGCAAACGGACAGGAGTCTACGAGCAGTACTTC.

The chain recombines TRBV6-2 or TRBV6-3 with TRBJ1-6; a possible D gene is TRBD1 (6 bases). CDR1 and CDR2 from the germline V gene are MNHEY and SVGEGT. CDR3 length: 14 amino acids. V lost 2 bases, J lost 10 bases, and 12 bases lay in between. The CDR3 loop reads CASSYSRGGSPLHF. The CDR3, as DNA: TGTGCCAGCAGTTACAGCAGGGGAGGCTCACCCCTCCACTTT.

The V call is TRBV5-4, the J call TRBJ1-2; possible D gene TRBD1, 5 bases. The CDR3 contains 14 residues. Germline-derived CDR1 and CDR2 are SGHNT and YYREEE (reference sequence). Trimming pared 5 bases from V and 3 bases from J, leaving 14 bases between. The CDR3 coding sequence is TGTGCCAGCAGACCCGGGACCCAAGACTATGGCTACACCTTC. Its translation: CASRPGTQDYGYTF.